Many counts were recorded for the clone carrying this T cell receptor beta chain. Listed TCR primers, together with previously described methods, were used for the bulk TCR libraries. TCRdb reanalysed the PCR reads using MiXCR and keeps one entry per CDR3 protein. The sample includes under 350,000 distinct CDR3 sequences, roughly 24% of them seen just once. This entry comes from a study of molecular identifiers for immune sequencing clone quantification. The CDR3 loop spans 11 amino acids. V lost 4 bases, J lost 5 bases, and 5 bases lay in between. From germline, CDR1 is SQVTM and CDR2 ANQGSEA. Sorted cell numbers of about 19,000 to 1,000,000, with 10%, 30% or 50% RNA, served as input for naive CD8 libraries. When naive CD8 T cells were sorted, they were gated as CD8+CD4-CCR7+CD45RA+.

Sequencing was carried out using naive CD8+ T cells from blood, with Jurkat cell RNA spiked in. Regarding subset: FACS-sorted CD8+CD4-CCR7+CD45RA+ naive T cells. The V and J genes are TRBV29-1 and TRBJ2-2; D unclear. This TCR came from a human donor in good health. Some libraries in this study had Jurkat cell RNA spiked in. The CDR3 here is CSVGKTGELFF. CDR3 coding DNA: TGCAGCGTTGGAAAAACCGGGGAGCTGTTTTTT.